This TCR beta chain was sequenced during a study of T cell responses to AZD1222 COVID-19 vaccine. The study's findings and limits: Dominant at 160-218 and 743-854, vaccine-associated CD4 TCRs also spanned spike. The number of AZD1222 recipients seropositive at baseline was only five or six.

Produced via immunoSEQ multiplex PCR; TCRdb's table is partial and in-frame only. This sample has under 100,000 clones, with 70% to 90% found just once. As concerns this clone: Its antigen is currently unknown.

The germline V and J ends were trimmed by 1 base and 4 bases, with 5 bases remaining between them. The CDR3 has 12 residues. Germline V lookup: CDR1 SGHRS, CDR2 YFSETQ. The specimen comprised peripheral blood, sampled 28 days after the second AZD1222 dose. The TCR originated in an adult who received the AZD1222 COVID-19 vaccine. The gene calls are TRBV5-1 and TRBJ2-5; no clear D. The CDR3 DNA is TGCGCCAGCAGCTTGCCGGGAGAGACCCAGTACTTC. Encoded protein: CASSLPGETQYF.